This TCR beta chain was recorded in a study of cytomegalovirus exposure and HLA in healthy donors. Whole-study findings and limits: A later analysis by the authors found several of the most significant clusters apparently linked to common viral pathogens. In a later analysis, at a false discovery rate of 0.05, roughly 17,000 TCR beta sequences were associated with HLA alleles.

For this clone: Its antigen is not identified.

In the PCR, 60 Vbeta and 13 Jbeta primers were used. The assay was immunoSEQ multiplex PCR, and TCRdb's table has in-frame clones only and misses some. The sample spans some 20,000 clones; the ten largest clones claim about a fifth. The CDR3 loop spans 13 amino acids. The ends were cut back, 8 bases at V and 7 bases at J, with 15 bases in the middle. Per the germline V gene, CDR1 is WSHSY and CDR2 is SAAADI. The sequenced sample was PBMCs. This clonotype was sampled from a man in his sixties in good health and CMV-seropositive. The chain uses TRBV10-2 and TRBJ2-1; D is possibly TRBD2 (6 bases). CDR3 bases: TGCGCCAGCGCACTTCTGGGAGGTAATGAGCAGTTCTTC. Translated: CASALLGGNEQFF.